These T cell receptor beta chains were read from a single sample in a study of T-cell reconstitution after alpha-beta-depleted transplantation in children. TCRdb ran MiXCR on the PCR reads and lists one entry per CDR3 protein. The profile shows some 550,000 distinct CDR3 sequences, roughly 23% of them singletons. The material was PBMCs, mostly from graft donor cells, obtained 360 days after TCRalphabeta/CD19-depleted stem cell transplant. Source of these receptors: a boy under three years old who had a stem cell transplant for acute myeloid leukemia, so the T cells may come from the graft donor. Each CDR3 is given with its conserved first and last residue. A D gene is named only where the DNA matches it firmly. Size is stated for part of the rows, as once, few or many counts, or as a class when the clone is expanded.

many	TRBJ2-7	TRBV20-1	.	CSTGTSEYEQYF	TGCAGCACAGGGACCTCAGAATACGAGCAGTACTTC
.	TRBJ2-1	TRBV10-1	TRBD2	CASSESGTSGYEQFF	TGCGCCAGCAGTGAGTCGGGGACTAGCGGCTATGAGCAGTTCTTC
.	TRBJ2-1	TRBV28	.	CASSSPLGPQFF	TGTGCCAGCAGTTCCCCTCTCGGGCCGCAGTTCTTC
.	TRBJ1-2	TRBV7-6	TRBD1	CASSPRQGNYGYTF	TGTGCCAGCAGTCCAAGACAGGGGAACTATGGCTACACCTTC
.	TRBJ2-7	TRBV20-1	.	CSAIGDNYEQYF	TGCAGTGCTATTGGGGATAACTACGAGCAGTACTTC
many	TRBJ2-7	TRBV20-1	.	CSARGTDSYEQYF	TGCAGTGCTAGAGGGACTGACTCCTACGAGCAGTACTTC
.	TRBJ2-1	TRBV7-9	.	CASSFRETGSYNEQFF	TGTGCCAGCAGCTTTAGGGAGACTGGCTCCTACAATGAGCAGTTCTTC
.	TRBJ2-3	TRBV5-1	.	CASSPDRGPTTQYF	TGCGCCAGCAGCCCGGATCGGGGACCGACTACGCAGTATTTT
.	TRBJ2-2	TRBV20-1	.	CPLTGPANTGELFF	TGCCCTTTGACCGGGCCCGCGAACACCGGGGAGCTGTTTTTT
few	TRBJ2-1	TRBV10-3	TRBD2	CAISSGLAEYNEQFF	TGTGCCATCAGCTCGGGACTAGCGGAGTACAATGAGCAGTTCTTC
few	TRBJ2-3	TRBV5-1	.	CASNVAGSTDTQYF	TGCGCCAGCAACGTTGCAGGGAGCACAGATACGCAGTATTTT
few	TRBJ2-1	TRBV24-1	TRBD1	CATSDRGQGAPNEQFF	TGTGCCACCAGTGACCGAGGACAGGGGGCCCCGAATGAGCAGTTCTTC
many	TRBJ2-5	TRBV12-3/TRBV12-4	.	CASRFRLNQETQYF	TGTGCCAGCAGGTTCAGACTCAACCAAGAGACCCAGTACTTC
few	TRBJ2-3	TRBV7-9	.	CASSFGRLDGDTQYF	TGTGCCAGCAGCTTTGGGAGACTAGATGGAGATACGCAGTATTTT
few	TRBJ2-1	TRBV20-1	TRBD2	CSAGLGTSGGNEQFF	TGCAGTGCTGGACTCGGGACTAGCGGGGGGAATGAGCAGTTCTTC
.	TRBJ2-1	TRBV6-5	TRBD2	CAVSGGHNEQFF	TGTGCCGTTAGCGGGGGGCACAATGAGCAGTTCTTC
few	TRBJ2-3	TRBV28	TRBD2	CASDLAGVSGADTQYF	TGTGCCAGCGACCTAGCGGGGGTCTCCGGGGCAGATACGCAGTATTTT
few	TRBJ1-2	TRBV19	.	CASSIQDISYGYTF	TGTGCCAGTAGTATTCAAGACATATCCTATGGCTACACCTTC
many	TRBJ2-1	TRBV20-1	TRBD2	CSARGSSGGANLYNEQFF	TGCAGTGCTAGAGGTAGTAGCGGGGGGGCCAACCTCTACAATGAGCAGTTCTTC
few	TRBJ2-3	TRBV10-3	TRBD1	CAIDDQGAPTDTQYF	TGTGCCATCGATGACCAGGGGGCGCCGACAGATACGCAGTATTTT